Given below is one T cell receptor (beta chain) in context. Its antigen is as yet unknown. TCRdb's table, derived via immunoSEQ multiplex PCR, lists solely in-frame clones and lacks some. The sample holds 96,000 or so clones, under 90% seen once. This specimen comes from a study of T cell responses to AZD1222 COVID-19 vaccine. General study findings and limits: Just a handful of AZD1222 recipients were seropositive at baseline. After the peak T cell response, and only then, were repertoires sampled.

Germline V gene sequence: CDR1 KGHDR, CDR2 SFDVKD. V lost 0 bases to trimming and J lost 3 bases, with 14 bases between them. The CDR3 contains 17 residues. V usage is TRBV24-1 and J usage is TRBJ2-1; weak D call: TRBD2 (6 bases). The TCR sequence derives from an adult in good health. The sequencing here drew on peripheral blood, taken on day 0 of AZD1222 vaccination. CDR3 region: CATSDLQRAGDYNEQFF. The CDR3 coding sequence is TGTGCCACCAGTGATTTGCAACGAGCGGGTGACTACAATGAGCAGTTCTTC.